The table lists the clone carrying this TCR beta chain with a few counts. These data originate in a study of identical twins. Germline V CDR1 and CDR2: SGHRS, YFSETQ. The germline V and J ends were trimmed by 4 bases and 1 base, with 14 bases remaining between them. The CDR3 contains 16 residues. One entry per CDR3 protein results from TCRdb running MiXCR on the 5' RACE reads. Seen here are approximately 700,000 distinct CDR3 sequences, about 20% observed once, and the top ten hold under 15%. These data also featured in a second study, about T cells expressing NK-cell markers.

The sequence derives from a woman between 18 and 29 years old in good health. This chain joins TRBV5-1 and TRBJ2-2; maybe TRBD2 (5 bases). Sequencing used PBMCs. The CDR3: CASSVPGLQNTGELFF. CDR3 in DNA: TGCGCCAGCAGCGTACCTGGACTGCAGAACACCGGGGAGCTGTTTTTT.